This TCR beta chain was sequenced in a study of blood T cell repertoires in COVID-19. In the study overall: The samples span acute and convalescent COVID-19 from the United States, Italy and Spain. PBMCs, B-cell-depleted T cells, or T cells provided the cDNA or gDNA that made up the material.

The CDR3 extends over 10 amino acids. The V gene's germline CDR1 is MNHEY and CDR2 SVGAGI. V shed 8 bases and J shed 4 bases, with 6 bases lying between them. As originally analysed: Amplification of reference gene primers was used by the study to estimate nucleated cell counts. Some clones are missing from TCRdb's copy, which holds only in-frame ones; the method was immunoSEQ multiplex PCR. The V and J calls and clone size are taken from that table; D and trimming were inferred from the DNA. The sample lists 210,000 or so clones, 70% to 90% occurring once. J is TRBJ2-7 and V is TRBV6-5; no reliable D call. The clonotype was recovered from a woman in her forties or fifties with acute or convalescent COVID-19. The specimen was peripheral blood. Here the CDR3 reads CASQFYEQYF. In DNA, the CDR3 is TGTGCCAGCCAATTTTACGAGCAGTACTTC.